The source of this TCR beta chain is a study of CD8 T cells in ankylosing spondylitis. Study-wide results and limits: The disease-linked clones had a CD8+ phenotype and low blood frequencies.

The V end was cut by 4 bases, the J end by 5 bases, with 12 bases between. CDR3 length equals 12 residues. Per the germline V gene, CDR1 is SQVTM and CDR2 is ANQGSEA. This clonotype was observed at least ten times. The target antigen is unknown. TCRdb recomputed calls from the 5' RACE reads with MiXCR, one row per CDR3 protein. In the table there are fewer than 80,000 distinct CDR3 sequences, approximately 5.3% of which are singletons. The sequence was collected from a male donor with ankylosing spondylitis or in good health (not recorded which). The specimen was blood, either unsorted or a sorted T cell fraction (not recorded which). The chain recombines TRBV29-1 with TRBJ2-7, with D uncertain. In nucleotides, the CDR3 is TGCAGCGTTGGAGGTTTTGCGGACGAGCAGTACTTC. It codes for CSVGGFADEQYF.